A selection of T cell receptor beta chains follows, all from one sample in a study of early T cells in non-severe SARS-CoV-2 infection. MiXCR, applied by TCRdb to the 5' RACE reads, yields one record per CDR3 protein. The data show tens of thousands of distinct CDR3 sequences, over 4.5% seen once. Sequences were obtained from whole blood. These receptors were collected from an adult who was a healthcare worker with PCR-confirmed SARS-CoV-2 infection or an uninfected control (not recorded which). The CDR3 runs from the conserved cysteine through the conserved F or W. The D gene is left open where the match is weak. Not every row has a clone size; where given, it reads once, few, many or a size class.

v_gene: TRBV15
d_gene: NA
abundance: NA
j_gene: TRBJ2-1
CDR3nt: TGTGCCACCAGCAGGACCGCAGGGGCGCCTAGTGAGCAGTTCTTC
CDR3aa: CATSRTAGAPSEQFF

v_gene: TRBV9
d_gene: NA
abundance: many
j_gene: TRBJ1-1
CDR3nt: TGTGCCAGCAGCGTAAGCGATAGGGGTTCCAACACTGAAGCTTTCTTT
CDR3aa: CASSVSDRGSNTEAFF

v_gene: TRBV7-2
d_gene: TRBD1
abundance: many
j_gene: TRBJ1-6
CDR3nt: TGTGCCAGCAGGGAACCGGGACAGGGATCACCCCTCCACTTT
CDR3aa: CASREPGQGSPLHF

v_gene: TRBV2
d_gene: TRBD1
abundance: many
j_gene: TRBJ1-2
CDR3nt: TGTGCCAGCAGTGGGACAGGGACCATCTATGGCTACACCTTC
CDR3aa: CASSGTGTIYGYTF

v_gene: TRBV7-9
d_gene: TRBD2
abundance: many
j_gene: TRBJ2-7
CDR3nt: TGTGCCAGCAGCACCGGGACTAGGGCCTACGAGCAGTACTTC
CDR3aa: CASSTGTRAYEQYF

v_gene: TRBV7-8
d_gene: TRBD1
abundance: many
j_gene: TRBJ1-1
CDR3nt: TGTGCCAGCAGCCTGTGGACAGGGGGAGGCTCGCACACTGAAGCTTTCTTT
CDR3aa: CASSLWTGGGSHTEAFF

v_gene: TRBV7-2
d_gene: TRBD1
abundance: NA
j_gene: TRBJ1-1
CDR3nt: TGTGCCAGCAGCTTGGCAGGGGGCATGAGCACTGAAGCTTTCTTT
CDR3aa: CASSLAGGMSTEAFF

v_gene: TRBV7-2
d_gene: TRBD2
abundance: many
j_gene: TRBJ2-3
CDR3nt: TGTGCCAGCAGCAGTCCATTTGCAGCGGGAGGGCGGGATAGCACAGATACGCAGTATTTT
CDR3aa: CASSSPFAAGGRDSTDTQYF

v_gene: TRBV10-3
d_gene: NA
abundance: NA
j_gene: TRBJ2-2
CDR3nt: TGTGCCATCAGATGGGGACGGGGAAGTGGCGGGGAGCTGTTTTTT
CDR3aa: CAIRWGRGSGGELFF

v_gene: TRBV20-1
d_gene: NA
abundance: many
j_gene: TRBJ2-3
CDR3nt: TGCAGTGCTATACAGGGTCCATCCCAGTATTTT
CDR3aa: CSAIQGPSQYF

v_gene: TRBV27
d_gene: TRBD2
abundance: many
j_gene: TRBJ2-1
CDR3nt: TGTGCCAGCAGTACACCTAGCGGGAGCTCCTACAATGAGCAGTTCTTC
CDR3aa: CASSTPSGSSYNEQFF

v_gene: TRBV28
d_gene: NA
abundance: many
j_gene: TRBJ2-1
CDR3nt: TGTGCCAGCACCCCCCCGGCGATATACAATGAGCAGTTCTTC
CDR3aa: CASTPPAIYNEQFF

v_gene: TRBV5-1
d_gene: NA
abundance: many
j_gene: TRBJ1-2
CDR3nt: TGCGCCAGCAGAACTGAACCTAACTATGGCTACACCTTC
CDR3aa: CASRTEPNYGYTF

v_gene: TRBV7-3
d_gene: NA
abundance: many
j_gene: TRBJ1-3
CDR3nt: TGTGCCACCAGCTTAACGTGGCACCCATACACCTCTGGAAACACCATATATTTT
CDR3aa: CATSLTWHPYTSGNTIYF

v_gene: TRBV10-3
d_gene: TRBD2
abundance: many
j_gene: TRBJ2-7
CDR3nt: TGTGCCATCAGTGACCCCCCGGGGGGACGCCCCTACGAGCAGTACTTC
CDR3aa: CAISDPPGGRPYEQYF

v_gene: TRBV5-4
d_gene: TRBD2
abundance: few
j_gene: TRBJ2-1
CDR3nt: TGTGCCAGCAGCCTCCCGGGGGGAGCGGGAGCTCGCGGTGAGCAGTTCTTC
CDR3aa: CASSLPGGAGARGEQFF

v_gene: TRBV12-3/TRBV12-4
d_gene: NA
abundance: many
j_gene: TRBJ2-1
CDR3nt: TGTGCCAGCAGTAGCCGGTCTAGGGGGATAGCTTACCTTGCCTACAATGAGCAGTTCTTC
CDR3aa: CASSSRSRGIAYLAYNEQFF

v_gene: TRBV30
d_gene: NA
abundance: many
j_gene: TRBJ1-2
CDR3nt: TGTGCCTGGAGCGCTCTATGGGGCTACACCTTC
CDR3aa: CAWSALWGYTF

v_gene: TRBV18
d_gene: NA
abundance: many
j_gene: TRBJ2-7
CDR3nt: TGTGCCAGCTCACCACAACGGACACTCGCCTACGAGCAGTACTTC
CDR3aa: CASSPQRTLAYEQYF

v_gene: TRBV9
d_gene: NA
abundance: many
j_gene: TRBJ1-1
CDR3nt: TGTGCCAGCAGCGTAGGCGCGGACACTGAAGCTTTCTTT
CDR3aa: CASSVGADTEAFF

v_gene: TRBV19
d_gene: NA
abundance: few
j_gene: TRBJ2-2
CDR3nt: TGTGCCAGTAGTATAGGGTCCGGGACACTCACCGGGGAGCTGTTTTTT
CDR3aa: CASSIGSGTLTGELFF

v_gene: TRBV12-3/TRBV12-4
d_gene: NA
abundance: NA
j_gene: TRBJ2-7
CDR3nt: TGTGCCAGCAGTTTAAGGGGGGACTCTCGGCAGTACTTC
CDR3aa: CASSLRGDSRQYF

v_gene: TRBV10-3
d_gene: NA
abundance: many
j_gene: TRBJ2-2
CDR3nt: TGTGCCATCAGTGTTGCAGGAGTAGCCGGGGAGCTGTTTTTT
CDR3aa: CAISVAGVAGELFF

v_gene: TRBV2
d_gene: NA
abundance: many
j_gene: TRBJ2-3
CDR3nt: TGTGCCAGCAAAGGGGATACAGATACGCAGTATTTT
CDR3aa: CASKGDTDTQYF

v_gene: TRBV5-1
d_gene: NA
abundance: many
j_gene: TRBJ2-5
CDR3nt: TGCGCCAGCAGCTTGTCAGGGTCCCAAGAGACCCAGTACTTC
CDR3aa: CASSLSGSQETQYF

v_gene: TRBV5-1
d_gene: NA
abundance: many
j_gene: TRBJ2-1
CDR3nt: TGCGCCAGCGCCAACCAACCAGCCGATTCCTACAATGAGCAGTTCTTC
CDR3aa: CASANQPADSYNEQFF

v_gene: TRBV7-8
d_gene: TRBD2
abundance: many
j_gene: TRBJ2-1
CDR3nt: TGTGCCAGCAGCTTACTAGCGGGCTACAATGAGCAGTTCTTC
CDR3aa: CASSLLAGYNEQFF

v_gene: TRBV5-4
d_gene: TRBD1
abundance: many
j_gene: TRBJ1-1
CDR3nt: TGTGCCAGCAGCTCGGACAGGAAGGCTGAAGCTTTCTTT
CDR3aa: CASSSDRKAEAFF

v_gene: TRBV6-5
d_gene: TRBD2
abundance: many
j_gene: TRBJ2-1
CDR3nt: TGTGCCACCCTTCGACTAGCGGGAGATGAGCAGTTCTTC
CDR3aa: CATLRLAGDEQFF